Here is one T cell receptor beta chain with its context. Researchers ran the PCR with 60 Vbeta and 13 Jbeta primers. Method: immunoSEQ multiplex PCR; TCRdb's copy keeps in-frame clones and lacks some. The repertoire holds 120,000 to 150,000 clones, about a tenth seen once, with 1.5% to 2% in the top ten. The sample is drawn from a study of cytomegalovirus exposure and HLA in healthy donors. In germline, CDR1 is MNHNY, CDR2 SVGAGI (reference sequence). Trimming took off 4 bases at V and 1 base at J, with 7 bases between the two ends. CDR3 size: 13 residues. The sequencing sample was made of PBMCs. The origin of this receptor is a male donor in good health and CMV-seronegative. This sequence joins TRBV6-6 and TRBJ1-1, with no clear D. CDR3 in DNA: TGTGCCAGCAGTTTTACTCAGAACACTGAAGCTTTCTTT. Protein product: CASSFTQNTEAFF.